The next 5 T cell receptor beta chains were all read from a single sample in a study of T-cell reconstitution after alpha-beta-depleted transplantation in children. The antigens of these receptors remain unknown. Molecular barcoding with unique molecular identifiers was used for the TCRbeta library. MiXCR, applied by TCRdb to the PCR reads, yields one record per CDR3 protein. Here the sample spans fewer than 350,000 distinct CDR3 sequences, almost 8% being singletons. Study observations and caveats: Diversity and T-cell counts at one year after transplant derived mostly from new T cells.

Here the sequenced sample was peripheral blood, taken 360 days after TCRalphabeta/CD19-depleted stem cell transplant. The receptors stem from a female patient aged 2 to 10 who had a stem cell transplant for Fanconi anemia, so the T cells may come from the graft donor.

This clonotype was seen ten or more times. The V call is TRBV4-1, the J call TRBJ1-1; 7 nucleotides match TRBD1. V shed 5 bases and J 0 bases; nucleotides not matched to a gene: 12. Per the germline V gene, CDR1 is MGHRA and CDR2 is YSYEKL. CDR3 length: 17 residues. For the CDR3, the DNA is TGCGCCAGCAGCAACAGACAGGGACCTCCCCTGAACACTGAAGCTTTCTTT. Translation gives CASSNRQGPPLNTEAFF.

The chain has TRBV30 and TRBJ2-1; a weak D match, TRBD2 (5 bases). Germline CDR1 is GTSNPN and CDR2 is SVGIG (reference sequence). Trimming shortened V by 4 bases and J by 4 bases, and 14 bases separated the two germline ends. This CDR3 is built from 14 residues. CDR3 nucleotide sequence: TGTGCCTGGATTCGGGGATTAAGATACAATGAGCAGTTCTTC. Protein: CAWIRGLRYNEQFF.

This clonotype has ten or more counts. This chain connects TRBV7-2 to TRBJ1-5; 9 nucleotides align to TRBD1. This CDR3 has 15 residues. Per germline, CDR1 SGHTA and CDR2 FQGNSA. V was pared by 1 base and J by 4 bases, with 2 bases of the junction left unmatched. The CDR3 spells CASSLVGTGNQPQHF. The CDR3 nucleotides read TGTGCCAGCAGCTTAGTAGGGACAGGGAATCAGCCCCAGCATTTT.

This clonotype was observed at least ten times. The chain links TRBV29-1 to TRBJ2-1, with a tentative D call TRBD1 (6 bases). CDR1 SQVTM and CDR2 ANQGSEA come from the germline V gene. The CDR3 loop spans 16 amino acids. The V end lost 0 bases, the J end lost 4 bases, and 16 bases lay between the germline ends. The CDR3 DNA sequence: TGCAGCGTTGAAGATGCTGTGACAGGCGCATACAATGAGCAGTTCTTC. Translating it yields CSVEDAVTGAYNEQFF.

This clonotype was recorded at least ten times. V gene TRBV4-2 combines with J gene TRBJ2-7; no clear D. Germline CDR1 LGHNA, CDR2 YNFKEQ. The CDR3 length is 14 residues. The ends were cut back, 0 bases at V and 4 bases at J, with 10 bases in the middle. The CDR3 DNA reads as TGTGCCAGCAGCCAAGATCACAGATTATACGAGCAGTACTTC. Its translation is CASSQDHRLYEQYF.